These T cell receptor beta chains were read from a single sample in a study of blood T cell repertoires in COVID-19. Libraries were prepared by immunoSEQ multiplex PCR; TCRdb keeps only in-frame clonotypes and omits some of them. This table holds roughly 100,000 clones, more than 80% found once. Sequenced: peripheral blood. The receptors come from a woman in her seventies with acute or convalescent COVID-19. Each CDR3 is given with its conserved first and last residue. D genes are given only for firm matches.

J	D	V	CDR3
TRBJ1-1	TRBD1	TRBV11-2	CASSLDRGPGTGGTEAFF
TRBJ2-2	TRBD2	TRBV7-8	CASSRLAGARTGELFF
TRBJ2-7	.	TRBV6-6	CASSYYGSGRIQEQYF
TRBJ1-4	.	TRBV7-9	CASSTGDATNEKLFF
TRBJ1-4	TRBD1	TRBV5-1	CASSFTGQGDEKLFF
TRBJ2-3	.	TRBV28	CASSPLLGTDTQYF
TRBJ2-7	TRBD2	TRBV7-6	CASSPSGRGYEQYF
TRBJ1-2	TRBD1	TRBV7-9	CASSLRDSYGYTF
TRBJ1-5	.	TRBV6-2/TRBV6-3	CASSYDLGPTNQPQHF
TRBJ2-7	.	TRBV7-8	CASSWSRETYEQYF
TRBJ2-7	TRBD1	TRBV5-1	CASKWGQETYEQYF
TRBJ2-1	TRBD2	TRBV5-1	CASRTGTSYEQFF
TRBJ1-6	.	TRBV5-1	CASSLDGAPGNSPLHF
TRBJ2-7	TRBD1	TRBV5-5	CASSFSPGQSYEQYF
TRBJ1-2	.	TRBV11-2	CASGPLGGSGYTF
TRBJ2-7	TRBD1	TRBV7-2	CASSTQGDALYEQYF
TRBJ1-2	TRBD1	TRBV12-3/TRBV12-4	CASSLGQDYGYTF
TRBJ2-5	.	TRBV19	CASSTRPKQGGIETQYF
TRBJ2-2	TRBD1	TRBV29-1	CSVVTGGPGELFF
TRBJ1-4	.	TRBV6-2/TRBV6-3	CASSYDRGGEKLFF
TRBJ2-7	TRBD1	TRBV2	CASRPRQGRSYEQYF
TRBJ2-2	.	TRBV7-3	CASSLRTKSTGGLFF
.	TRBD1	TRBV7-6	CASSFTQGATQELFF
TRBJ1-5	.	TRBV2	CASSEDSQPQHF
TRBJ1-1	TRBD1	TRBV11-2	CASSLTGVNTEAFF
TRBJ1-5	.	TRBV7-8	CASSFRASDQPQHF
TRBJ2-1	.	TRBV4-2	CASSHPGDNEQFF
TRBJ2-1	TRBD1	TRBV9	CASSVRTGETGEQFF
TRBJ2-1	TRBD2	TRBV28	CASSLSRLAVEQFF
TRBJ2-7	.	TRBV27	CASMRPSSYEQYF
TRBJ2-7	.	TRBV28	CASSFLGNSYEQYF
TRBJ2-7	TRBD1	TRBV6-5	CASRAGTGLTYEQYF
TRBJ2-1	TRBD2	TRBV27	CASRSAGGIVNEQFF
TRBJ2-3	.	TRBV7-9	CASSLSRSSSTDTQYF
TRBJ1-3	.	TRBV4-1	CASSQDLGLSGNTIYF
TRBJ1-2	TRBD1	TRBV5-1	CASSLTGTGWEDGYTF
TRBJ2-3	.	TRBV6-5	CASSRRISTDTQYF
TRBJ2-3	TRBD2	TRBV9	CASSVGLAGGLDTQYF
TRBJ2-1	.	TRBV19	CASRGTPQTYNEQFF
TRBJ2-5	.	TRBV12-3/TRBV12-4	CASSLQETQYF
TRBJ1-2	TRBD1	TRBV5-6	CASRLGGYDGYTF
TRBJ2-5	TRBD2	TRBV5-1	CASSLEIAGFETQYF